Sequencing of this T cell receptor (beta chain) was carried out in a study of blood T cell repertoires in COVID-19. Background on the study: Researchers got acute and convalescent COVID-19 samples from the United States, Italy and Spain. From T cells, B-cell-depleted T cells, or PBMCs came the material, which was cDNA or gDNA.

In the original processing: Nucleated cell counts were estimated from reference gene primer amplification. The table came from immunoSEQ multiplex PCR; TCRdb's copy has only in-frame clones and leaves some out. V and J calls and clone size are those listed in that table; D and trimming were worked out from the DNA. The sample contains approximately 350,000 clones, approximately 86% of which appear only once. The CDR3 is 15 residues long. Germline V gene sequence: CDR1 SGDLS, CDR2 YYNGEE. V lost 0 bases and J lost 4; bases outside the gene matches: 4. Seattle's enrolled individuals joined amid active infection and were then monitored longitudinally.

Source material: peripheral blood. V gene TRBV9 combines with J gene TRBJ2-1; 7 nucleotides line up with TRBD2. This clonotype originated in a woman in her sixties with COVID-19, enrolled during active disease. The DNA of the CDR3 is TGTGCCAGCAGCGTAGTTGGCGGGGGTTACAATGAGCAGTTCTTC. This sequence encodes CASSVVGGGYNEQFF.